The 11 T cell receptor beta chains listed next were all sequenced from one sample in a study of blood T cell repertoires in COVID-19 (dated by TCRdb to the early 2020s). Library preparation was by the immunoSEQ multiplex PCR assay. TCRdb carries this immuneACCESS record with in-frame sequences only. Its versions omit some clonotypes, under half of them owing to an unresolved V gene in the studies checked, with the rest unexplained. This sample is represented by over 600,000 clones; about nine tenths of them were singletons. The ten biggest clones cover over 0.2% of the sample. The sequenced sample consisted of peripheral blood. The origin of the receptors is a woman in her late teens or twenties with acute or convalescent COVID-19.

This clone has only one observation. The chain joins TRBV2 to TRBJ1-5, with 7 nucleotides matching TRBD1. The CDR3 has 14 amino acids. Germline lookup yields CDR1 SNHLY and CDR2 FYNNEI. Germline trimming cut 5 bases from V and 3 bases from J; bases unmatched to any gene: 4. CDR3 residues: CASSYRGYNQPQHF. CDR3 DNA sequence: TGTGCCAGCAGTTACAGGGGTTACAATCAGCCCCAGCATTTT.

This CDR3 reads CASSVGTAPYEQYF. The CDR3 coding sequence is TGTGCCAGCAGCGTTGGGACAGCCCCCTACGAGCAGTACTTC. J is TRBJ2-7 and V is TRBV9; 7 nucleotides agree with TRBD1. There are 14 residues in the CDR3. The V gene's germline CDR1 is SGDLS and CDR2 YYNGEE. The trim removed 2 bases at V and 2 bases at J, leaving 4 bases unmatched.

The chain is built from TRBV7-2 and TRBJ2-3, with 15 bases identical to TRBD2. Germline V CDR1 and CDR2: SGHTA, FQGNSA. The CDR3 has 17 amino acids. The J segment lost 5 bases and the V segment lost 0 bases, leaving 3 bases of the junction unmatched. The CDR3 region is CASSLAGTSGGRDTQYF. The CDR3 DNA follows: TGTGCCAGCAGCTTAGCGGGGACTAGCGGGGGGCGAGATACGCAGTATTTT.

This chain connects TRBV6-1 to TRBJ1-5; D possibly corresponds to TRBD1 (6 bases). Trimming took 2 bases from V and 11 from J, leaving 22 bases between them. The length of the CDR3 is 16 residues. Per germline, CDR1 MNHNS and CDR2 SASEGT. CDR3 nucleotide sequence: TGTGCCAGCAGTGAACGGGGGGCGACAGGAAAGGAGGCCCAGCATTTT. Amino acids: CASSERGATGKEAQHF.

There are a few counts of this clone. The V and J genes are TRBV7-6 and TRBJ2-7; 8 nucleotides line up with TRBD2. CDR3 length: 14 amino acids. The trim removed 4 bases at V and 6 bases at J, leaving 8 bases unmatched. CDR1 is SGHVS and CDR2 is FNYEAQ in the germline V gene. CDR3 DNA: TGTGCCAGCAGCTCCGGGGGGGAAGGGCGCGAGCAGTACTTC. Translated: CASSSGGEGREQYF.

The rearrangement links TRBV2 to TRBJ1-6; the match to TRBD1 covers 7 bases. The CDR3 length is 13 residues. The germline V gene encodes CDR1 SNHLY and CDR2 FYNNEI. V shed 6 bases, J shed 6 bases, and the junction held 2 bases outside the gene matches. The CDR3 DNA sequence: TGTGCCAGCAGACACAGGGGTAATTCACCCCTCCACTTT. This codes for CASRHRGNSPLHF. Full variable domain (rest looked up from reference TRBV2 and TRBJ1-6): EPEVTQTPSHQVTQMGQEVILRCVPISNHLYFYWYRQILGQKVEFLVSFYNNEISEKSEIFDDQFSVERPDGSNFTLKIRSTKLEDSAMYFCASRHRGNSPLHFGNGTRLTVT.

The chain joins TRBV2 to TRBJ2-5; TRBD1 might be the D (6 bases). CDR3 length equals 12 residues. Germline CDR1 SNHLY, CDR2 FYNNEI. The V gene lost 3 bases and the J gene lost 6 bases, with 8 bases spanning the gap. DNA of the CDR3: TGTGCCAGCAGTGAGGACAGCCAGACCCAGTACTTC. Protein sequence: CASSEDSQTQYF.

The chain carries TRBV6-2 or TRBV6-3 and TRBJ2-1, with a possible D match to TRBD2 (6 bases). Germline CDR1 reads MNHEY; CDR2 reads SVGEGT. This CDR3 has 15 residues. The V end was cut by 2 bases, the J end by 5 bases, with 13 bases between. DNA of the CDR3: TGTGCCAGCAGTTACGTGGAGGGGAGGAACAATGAGCAGTTCTTC. It translates to CASSYVEGRNNEQFF.

V is TRBV5-4 and J is TRBJ1-1; unclear D gene. Deletions cut 1 base from V and 6 bases from J, with 16 bases between. Germline CDR1 and CDR2: SGHNT and YYREEE (reference sequence). CDR3 length equals 15 residues. CDR3 nucleotide sequence: TGTGCCAGCAGCTTGATCGGGGTTCGGGTCTCTGAAGCTTTCTTT. Residues: CASSLIGVRVSEAFF.

The chain uses TRBV4-1 and TRBJ2-5, with TRBD1 matching 8 bases. The CDR3 spans 15 residues. Germline V lookup: CDR1 MGHRA, CDR2 YSYEKL. V shed 0 bases and J 5 bases; nucleotides not matched to a gene: 5. In DNA, the CDR3 is TGCGCCAGCAGCCAAGATCAGGGGGCCTGGGAGACCCAGTACTTC. Protein: CASSQDQGAWETQYF.

The table lists this clone with a count of one. The chain employs TRBV2 and TRBJ1-1, with D possibly TRBD1 on 5 matching bases. In germline, CDR1 is SNHLY, CDR2 FYNNEI. V was trimmed by 5 bases and J by 4 bases, leaving 11 bases between them. CDR3 length: 13 residues. The CDR3, as DNA: TGTGCCAGCAGTCAGGGAGGGAGCACTGAAGCTTTCTTT. The encoded protein is CASSQGGSTEAFF.